The 19 T cell receptor beta chains below all came from one sample that was sequenced in a study of blood T cell repertoires in COVID-19. Measured with immunoSEQ multiplex PCR; TCRdb has only the in-frame clones, and not every one. The table records hundreds of thousands of clones, 88% of them present only once. Sample: PBMCs or T cells enriched from blood (not recorded which). The receptors shown here come from a woman between 50 and 59 years old who had recovered from COVID-19.

The chain recombines TRBV25-1 with TRBJ1-1; 8 bases are a match to TRBD1. Losses at the gene ends were 6 bases for V and 1 base for J; bases not matched to a gene: 1. The length of the CDR3 is 13 residues. Looked up from germline, CDR1 is MGHDK and CDR2 is SYGVNS. CDR3 protein: CASRGTGNTEAFF. As DNA, the CDR3 is TGTGCCAGCAGGGGGACAGGGAACACTGAAGCTTTCTTT.

V gene TRBV7-2 combines with J gene TRBJ2-5; maybe TRBD2 (5 bases). V lost 3 bases and J 4 bases, leaving 9 bases between the germline ends. The CDR3 contains 13 residues. Germline V gene data show CDR1 as SGHTA and CDR2 as FQGNSA. CDR3 loop: CASSLEVGETQYF. CDR3 nucleotides: TGTGCCAGCAGCTTGGAGGTAGGAGAGACCCAGTACTTC.

This chain links TRBV10-1 with TRBJ1-2; D is unclear. Trimming stripped 6 bases from V and 6 bases from J, with 14 bases between. This CDR3 is built from 13 residues. CDR1 is WNHNN, CDR2 SYGVQD, per germline (reference sequence). The CDR3 sequence is CASSTKRVDGYTF. In DNA, the CDR3 is TGCGCCAGCAGCACTAAGCGGGTCGATGGCTACACCTTC.

This clone came up once. The genes are TRBV6-5 and TRBJ2-1, with 8 nucleotides matching TRBD2. The CDR3 runs to 15 residues. Germline V gives CDR1 MNHEY, CDR2 SVGAGI. With 6 bases clipped from V and 8 bases from J, the junction kept 12 bases outside the gene matches. As DNA, the CDR3 is TGTGCCAGCAGAGTAGCGGGATCACCCCAGGATGAGCAGTTCTTC. Translated, it gives CASRVAGSPQDEQFF.

The chain carries TRBV7-9 and TRBJ1-2; 9 bases match TRBD1. V dropped 2 bases and J dropped 6; count of bases not matched to a gene: 10. The CDR3 has 16 residues. The V gene's germline CDR1 is SEHNR and CDR2 FQNEAQ (reference sequence). In DNA, the CDR3 is TGTGCCAGCAGCTTAACGGGACAGGGCTGGAATGATGGCTACACCTTC. Encoded protein: CASSLTGQGWNDGYTF.

The chain combines TRBV11-2 with TRBJ2-7; D uncertain. V was trimmed by 0 bases and J by 0 bases, leaving 12 bases between them. This CDR3 comprises 16 residues. CDR1 and CDR2 (germline): SGHAT, FQNNGV. As DNA, the CDR3 is TGTGCCAGCAGCTTAGAGTCACAGTCCAGCTCCTACGAGCAGTACTTC. Protein: CASSLESQSSSYEQYF.

This rearrangement joins TRBV6-2 or TRBV6-3 to TRBJ1-6; 9 bases line up with TRBD1. The CDR3 is made up of 16 amino acids. V shed 0 bases, J shed 5 bases, and the junction held 2 bases outside the gene matches. Germline assignment: CDR1 MNHEY and CDR2 SVGEGT. CDR3 amino acids: CASSYSRTGDNSPLHF. The CDR3 DNA sequence: TGTGCCAGCAGTTACTCACGGACAGGGGATAATTCACCCCTCCACTTT.

CDR3 nucleotides: TGTGCCAGCACCTTTAGAGGGACAGGGTCGTCTGAAGCTTTCTTT. Protein sequence: CASTFRGTGSSEAFF. The chain couples TRBV6-5 to TRBJ1-1; 9 bases agree with TRBD1. The V gene's germline CDR1 is MNHEY and CDR2 SVGAGI. V lost 7 bases, J lost 6 bases, and 12 bases stayed unmatched. This CDR3 contains 15 residues.

This chain links TRBV9 with TRBJ1-3; 8 nucleotides align to TRBD1. The CDR3 covers 15 residues. In germline, CDR1 is SGDLS, CDR2 YYNGEE. J was trimmed by 4 bases and V by 3 bases; bases with no gene match: 6. The CDR3 region is CASSATTGVGNTIYF. CDR3 sequence (DNA): TGTGCCAGCAGCGCTACGACAGGGGTCGGAAACACCATATATTTT. The whole variable domain, filled in from reference TRBV9 and TRBJ1-3, reads DSGVTQTPKHLITATGQRVTLRCSPRSGDLSVYWYQQSLDQGLQFLIQYYNGEERAKGNILERFSAQQFPDLHSELNLSSLELGDSALYFCASSATTGVGNTIYFGEGSWLTVV.

The V and J genes are TRBV7-9 and TRBJ2-7, with 9 bases that match TRBD1. V shed 5 bases and J 3 bases; nucleotides not matched to a gene: 8. CDR1 and CDR2 from the germline V gene are SEHNR and FQNEAQ (reference sequence). This CDR3 is built from 15 residues. CDR3 in DNA: TGTGCCAGCAGCAATTTCGACAGGGGGGGCTACGAGCAGTACTTC. Protein: CASSNFDRGGYEQYF.

This clone has just one count. This sequence joins TRBV28 and TRBJ2-1; a possible D gene is TRBD2 (6 bases). The length of the CDR3 is 12 residues. Germline V gene sequence: CDR1 MDHEN, CDR2 SYDVKM. With 3 bases removed from V and 11 bases from J, the gap between germline ends came to 11 bases. The CDR3, as DNA: TGTGCCAGCAGTTTTGGGGGGTTGAAGCAGTTCTTC. Protein: CASSFGGLKQFF.

The chain recombines TRBV11-2 with TRBJ2-1, with 9 bases identical to TRBD2. CDR1 SGHAT and CDR2 FQNNGV come from the germline V gene. V lost 5 bases to trimming and J lost 6 bases; unmatched junction nucleotides: 8. There are 15 residues in the CDR3. This chain's CDR3 is CASSPLAGSSNEQFF. CDR3 sequence (DNA): TGTGCCAGCAGCCCCCTAGCGGGGTCTTCCAATGAGCAGTTCTTC. The whole variable domain, remainder taken from reference TRBV11-2 and TRBJ2-1, is EAGVAQSPRYKIIEKRQSVAFWCNPISGHATLYWYQQILGQGPKLLIQFQNNGVVDDSQLPKDRFSAERLKGVDSTLKIQPAKLEDSAVYLCASSPLAGSSNEQFFGPGTRLTVL.

This chain connects TRBV5-1 to TRBJ2-5; TRBD2 agrees at 9 bases. This CDR3 has 19 residues. Germline V gene data show CDR1 as SGHRS and CDR2 as YFSETQ. With V trimmed by 0 bases and J by 0 bases, 12 bases remained unmatched. CDR3 loop: CASSLEGTGLAGHQETQYF. CDR3 bases: TGCGCCAGCAGCTTGGAGGGTACAGGTCTAGCGGGGCACCAAGAGACCCAGTACTTC.

This rearrangement joins TRBV28 to TRBJ2-5, with a tentative D call TRBD1 (7 bases). The germline gives CDR1 MDHEN, CDR2 SYDVKM. The CDR3 sequence is 15 residues long. Trimming pared 3 bases from V and 4 bases from J, leaving 15 bases between. The CDR3 loop reads CASSFRGAGGETQYF. Written as DNA, the CDR3 is TGTGCCAGCAGTTTCAGGGGGGCTGGGGGAGAGACCCAGTACTTC.

V is TRBV5-6 and J is TRBJ1-6; no clear D. CDR3 size: 15 residues. V lost 4 bases, J lost 5 bases, and 13 bases lay in between. The germline V gene has CDR1 SGHDT and CDR2 YYEEEE. The CDR3 nucleotides read TGTGCCAGCAGCCAAGAACAGCGGGATAATTCACCCCTCCACTTT. Amino acid sequence: CASSQEQRDNSPLHF. Drawing the rest from reference TRBV5-6 and TRBJ1-6, the complete variable domain is DAGVTQSPTHLIKTRGQQVTLRCSPKSGHDTVSWYQQALGQGPQFIFQYYEEEERQRGNFPDRFSGHQFPNYSSELNVNALLLGDSALYLCASSQEQRDNSPLHFGNGTRLTVT.

The rearrangement uses TRBV28 and TRBJ2-7; tentative D call: TRBD1 (6 bases). The CDR3 totals 10 residues. V shed 10 bases and J shed 9 bases, with 13 bases lying between them. The germline V gene encodes CDR1 MDHEN and CDR2 SYDVKM. The CDR3 DNA reads as TGTGCCACCAACAGGGTGACGCAGTACTTC. This encodes CATNRVTQYF.

The V call is TRBV30, the J call TRBJ2-7, with a tentative D call TRBD1 (5 bases). This CDR3 comprises 13 residues. Trimming took 4 bases from V and 2 from J, leaving 12 bases between them. Germline CDR1 and CDR2: GTSNPN and SVGIG (reference sequence). CDR3 sequence: CAWTSGLTYEQYF. The CDR3 nucleotides read TGTGCCTGGACTTCAGGGTTAACCTACGAGCAGTACTTC. The full variable domain, in which reference TRBV30 and TRBJ2-7 provide the parts outside the CDR3, is SQTIHQWPATLVQPVGSPLSLECTVEGTSNPNLYWYRQAAGRGLQLLFYSVGIGQISSEVPQNLSASRPQDRQFILSSKKLLLSDSGFYLCAWTSGLTYEQYFGPGTRLTVT.

The chain is built from TRBV2 and TRBJ1-4; tentative D call: TRBD1 (5 bases). Germline V gives CDR1 SNHLY, CDR2 FYNNEI. CDR3 length: 14 residues. Trimming cost V 6 bases and J 8 bases, with 16 bases left between them. The CDR3 sequence: CASRERGTFEKLFF. The CDR3 coding sequence is TGTGCCAGCAGGGAGCGTGGGACTTTCGAAAAACTGTTTTTT.

The rearrangement uses TRBV15 and TRBJ2-6; 12 bases agree with TRBD2. Germline V gene data show CDR1 as LNHNV and CDR2 as YYDKDF (reference sequence). V was clipped by 0 bases and J by 4 bases; unmatched bases: 10. The length of the CDR3 is 20 residues. The CDR3 sequence is CATSRDSSGRAGEGANVLTF. Here the CDR3 DNA reads TGTGCCACCAGCAGAGATTCTAGCGGGAGGGCCGGGGAAGGGGCCAACGTCCTGACTTTC.